These 24 T cell receptor beta chains were sequenced from one sample in a study of memory CD4+ T cells and cytomegalovirus serostatus. The sort gate was single viable CD3+CD4+CD8-CD45RO+ cells for memory CD4+ T cells. The assay was immunoSEQ multiplex PCR, and TCRdb's table has in-frame clones only and misses some. The sample consists of some 58,000 clones, 75% to 80% of them appearing once. Sample: memory CD4+ T cells from blood. The receptor source for this set is an adult in good health and CMV-seronegative.

J is TRBJ2-2 and V is TRBV18; 8 bases line up with TRBD2. The CDR3 covers 15 residues. The germline V gene encodes CDR1 KGHSH and CDR2 LQKENI. Unmatched junction bases numbered 4, after V lost 2 bases and J lost 5 bases. CDR3 sequence (DNA): TGTGCCAGCTCACCAACGACTAGCGTGACCGGGGAGCTGTTTTTT. Encoded protein: CASSPTTSVTGELFF.

The chain links TRBV2 to TRBJ2-7; the match to TRBD2 covers 16 bases. This CDR3 has 23 residues. The germline CDR1 and CDR2 sequences are SNHLY and FYNNEI. After removal of 2 bases from V and 0 bases from J, the junction contained 19 bases not matched to a gene. CDR3 sequence: CASSEFSAGPGLAGGLSSYEQYF. The CDR3 DNA reads as TGTGCCAGCAGTGAATTTTCCGCCGGACCGGGACTAGCGGGAGGGCTAAGCTCCTACGAGCAGTACTTC. Variable domain in full (rest from reference TRBV2 and TRBJ2-7): EPEVTQTPSHQVTQMGQEVILRCVPISNHLYFYWYRQILGQKVEFLVSFYNNEISEKSEIFDDQFSVERPDGSNFTLKIRSTKLEDSAMYFCASSEFSAGPGLAGGLSSYEQYFGPGTRLTVT.

This clone was counted once. The chain recombines TRBV7-2 with TRBJ1-5; 7 nucleotides align to TRBD1. V lost 5 bases and J lost 4; bases outside the gene matches: 14. The CDR3 spans 17 residues. Germline V CDR1 and CDR2: SGHTA, FQGNSA. The CDR3 protein is CASSPNLIQGVNQPQHF. DNA for the CDR3: TGTGCCAGCAGCCCGAACCTTATCCAGGGGGTTAATCAGCCCCAGCATTTT.

V gene TRBV28 combines with J gene TRBJ1-2; D may be TRBD1 (5 bases). V shed 3 bases and J shed 3 bases, with 11 bases lying between them. Germline V CDR1 and CDR2: MDHEN, SYDVKM. The CDR3 sequence is 14 residues long. The CDR3 sequence: CASSFFDRDYGYTF. CDR3 in DNA: TGTGCCAGCAGTTTTTTTGACAGAGACTATGGCTACACCTTC.

The sample holds a few counts of this clone. The chain links TRBV28 to TRBJ2-3; D might be TRBD1 or TRBD2, each matching 6 bases. In germline, CDR1 is MDHEN, CDR2 SYDVKM. CDR3 size: 15 residues. Trimming shortened V by 10 bases and J by 2 bases, and 19 bases separated the two germline ends. The chain's CDR3 is CATARGGGDTDTQYF. In DNA, the CDR3 is TGTGCCACCGCCCGAGGAGGGGGAGACACAGATACGCAGTATTTT.

In this sample, this clone is medium-sized. The V and J genes are TRBV21-1 and TRBJ1-2; the D call of TRBD1 is as the table states it, not checked on the DNA. TRBV21-1 is classified as a pseudogene. The CDR3 covers 15 residues. This CDR3 is CASSIRDSENYGYTF. The CDR3 nucleotides read TGTGCCAGCAGCATACGGGACAGCGAGAACTATGGCTACACCTTC.

This chain joins TRBV2 and TRBJ2-7, with D possibly matching TRBD2 (5 bases). Between the trimmed V and J ends, which lost 6 bases and 3 bases, there was a span of 9 bases. The CDR3 contains 12 residues. The V gene's germline CDR1 is SNHLY and CDR2 FYNNEI. CDR3 DNA: TGTGCCAGCAGGGAGGAGGACTACGAGCAGTACTTC. It encodes CASREEDYEQYF.

The table lists this clone with a few counts. The chain links TRBV5-1 to TRBJ2-1, with no clear D. CDR1 SGHRS and CDR2 YFSETQ come from the germline V gene. Trimming stripped 0 bases from V and 15 bases from J, with 10 bases between. This CDR3 region has 11 residues. The CDR3 is CASSLEVQWFF. Here the CDR3 DNA reads TGCGCCAGCAGCTTGGAGGTCCAGTGGTTCTTC.

V and J are TRBV6-1 and TRBJ1-2; D may be TRBD1 (6 bases). The CDR3 totals 15 residues. V lost 1 base and J 1 base, leaving 10 bases between the germline ends. Germline CDR1 reads MNHNS; CDR2 reads SASEGT. CDR3 loop: CASSEVGQNNYGYTF. DNA for the CDR3: TGTGCCAGCAGTGAAGTAGGACAGAATAACTATGGCTACACCTTC.

The chain combines TRBV2 with TRBJ1-2; TRBD1 might be the D (5 bases). Germline V gene lookup returns CDR1 SNHLY and CDR2 FYNNEI. The ends were cut back, 7 bases at V and 8 bases at J, with 17 bases in the middle. The CDR3 sequence is 13 residues long. The CDR3 region has the DNA TGTGCCAGCACCCGGGGCGGGGTGTTGGGCTACACCTTC. Its translation is CASTRGGVLGYTF.

J is TRBJ2-5 and V is TRBV11-2; D is uncertain. V dropped 0 bases and J dropped 4 bases, with 9 bases sitting between them. Germline V gene data show CDR1 as SGHAT and CDR2 as FQNNGV. This CDR3 contains 14 residues. The CDR3 DNA follows: TGTGCCAGCAGCTTAGAGAGTTACGGAGAGACCCAGTACTTC. Amino acid sequence: CASSLESYGETQYF.

By share, this clone counts as medium-sized. The chain is built from TRBV28 and TRBJ1-2, with 8 bases aligning to TRBD1. The CDR3 totals 15 residues. V gave up 3 bases and J gave up 4 bases; unmatched junction bases: 7. Germline V gives CDR1 MDHEN, CDR2 SYDVKM. The CDR3 bases are TGTGCCAGCAGTTTCCCATGGACAGGGCCCTATGGCTACACCTTC. Its protein product is CASSFPWTGPYGYTF.

The chain carries TRBV28 and TRBJ2-7; D may be TRBD1 (6 bases). Germline lookup yields CDR1 MDHEN and CDR2 SYDVKM. The CDR3 runs to 15 residues. The V end lost 6 bases, the J end lost 2 bases, and 17 bases lay between the germline ends. CDR3 protein: CASSISGGPAYEQYF. The DNA of the CDR3 is TGTGCCAGCAGCATTAGTGGGGGCCCGGCCTACGAGCAGTACTTC.

The CDR3 region has the DNA TGTGCCAGCAGCTCCCATCAGTCCCCTGGGGCCAACGTCCTGACTTTC. Protein product: CASSSHQSPGANVLTF. The chain joins TRBV7-9 to TRBJ2-6; D gene uncertain. Looked up from germline, CDR1 is SEHNR and CDR2 is FQNEAQ (reference sequence). V was shortened by 4 bases and J by 2 bases, with 12 bases between the two germline ends. The length of the CDR3 is 16 residues.

A few counts support this clone. V usage is TRBV10-3 and J usage is TRBJ1-1; unclear D gene. The length of the CDR3 is 11 residues. V was pared by 8 bases and J by 7 bases, with 11 bases between. Looked up from germline, CDR1 is ENHRY and CDR2 is SYGVKD. The CDR3 DNA reads TGTGCCATCCAACCGGACGGTGAAGCTTTCTTT. Protein product: CAIQPDGEAFF.

The chain recombines TRBV14 with TRBJ1-2; TRBD1 might be the D (6 bases). Trimming removed 1 base at V and 4 bases at J, with 7 bases between. The CDR3 is 13 residues long. CDR1 and CDR2 from the germline V gene are SGHDN and FVKESK. The chain's CDR3 is CASSQGTVYGYTF. DNA for the CDR3: TGTGCCAGCAGCCAAGGGACAGTCTATGGCTACACCTTC. The whole variable domain, filled in from reference TRBV14 and TRBJ1-2, reads EAGVTQFPSHSVIEKGQTVTLRCDPISGHDNLYWYRRVMGKEIKFLLHFVKESKQDESGMPNNRFLAERTGGTYSTLKVQPAELEDSGVYFCASSQGTVYGYTFGSGTRLTVV.

J is TRBJ1-2 and V is TRBV5-6; D is unresolved. Per the germline V gene, CDR1 is SGHDT and CDR2 is YYEEEE. CDR3 length: 14 amino acids. Trimming stripped 4 bases from V and 11 bases from J, with 21 bases between. The CDR3 sequence is CASSRPSTTGGYTF. The CDR3 nucleotides are TGTGCCAGCAGCCGACCTTCTACCACGGGTGGGTACACCTTC.

The chain couples TRBV10-1 to TRBJ1-3; no clear D. Per germline, CDR1 WNHNN and CDR2 SYGVQD (reference sequence). Trimming left V 8 bases short and J 1 base short, with 18 bases between. There are 16 residues in the CDR3. CDR3 sequence reads: CASLRSKVVSGNTIYF. CDR3 coding DNA: TGCGCCAGCCTTCGGTCAAAGGTTGTGTCTGGAAACACCATATATTTT.

The CDR3 DNA reads TGTGCCAGCAGCCCCCTTAGCGGGGGGGCTGAGCAGTTCTTC. This gives the protein CASSPLSGGAEQFF. The chain couples TRBV11-3 to TRBJ2-1; TRBD2 matches at 11 bases. The length of the CDR3 is 14 residues. Germline CDR1 reads SGHNT; CDR2 reads YENEEA. V lost 5 bases to trimming and J lost 9 bases; unmatched junction nucleotides: 6.

The genes are TRBV5-1 and TRBJ1-2, with 11 bases aligning to TRBD1. The CDR3 spans 14 residues. Germline lookup yields CDR1 SGHRS and CDR2 YFSETQ. V was clipped by 4 bases and J by 6 bases; unmatched bases: 5. The CDR3 is CASSPRDRGDGYTF. CDR3 nucleotide sequence: TGCGCCAGCAGCCCCCGGGACAGGGGGGATGGCTACACCTTC.

This clone is a singleton in its sample. The V gene is TRBV4-1, the J gene TRBJ2-1, with D unclear. The germline V gene encodes CDR1 MGHRA and CDR2 YSYEKL. The CDR3 is 13 residues long. V gave up 1 base and J gave up 6 bases, with 7 bases separating them. CDR3 amino acids: CASSQGNSNEQFF. CDR3 nucleotides: TGCGCCAGCAGCCAAGGGAATAGCAATGAGCAGTTCTTC.

The J gene is TRBJ2-7, the V gene TRBV6-1; TRBD2 matches 9 bases. The CDR3 covers 16 residues. Per the germline V gene, CDR1 is MNHNS and CDR2 is SASEGT. J was trimmed by 4 bases and V by 1 base; bases with no gene match: 8. The DNA for the CDR3 is TGTGCCAGCAGTGAAGGGCTAGCGGGGAGTGGGTACGAGCAGTACTTC. Its protein is CASSEGLAGSGYEQYF.

This clone showed up just a few times. The chain uses TRBV5-6 and TRBJ1-6; no definite D call. Trimming cost V 0 bases and J 13 bases, with 11 bases left between them. The CDR3 contains 13 residues. From germline, CDR1 is SGHDT and CDR2 YYEEEE. The CDR3 reads CASSLEPGFPLHF. The CDR3 DNA reads as TGTGCCAGCAGCTTGGAGCCAGGTTTCCCCCTCCACTTT.

The genes are TRBV11-2 and TRBJ2-5, with TRBD2 as a possible D gene (6 bases). CDR1 and CDR2 (germline): SGHAT, FQNNGV. V gave up 5 bases and J gave up 9 bases, with 22 bases separating them. CDR3 length: 15 amino acids. The CDR3 sequence: CASSPGTGLGFSQYF. The CDR3 nucleotides read TGTGCCAGCAGCCCCGGGACTGGACTGGGTTTTTCCCAGTACTTC. Complete variable domain (other parts from reference TRBV11-2 and TRBJ2-5): EAGVAQSPRYKIIEKRQSVAFWCNPISGHATLYWYQQILGQGPKLLIQFQNNGVVDDSQLPKDRFSAERLKGVDSTLKIQPAKLEDSAVYLCASSPGTGLGFSQYFGPGTRLLVL.